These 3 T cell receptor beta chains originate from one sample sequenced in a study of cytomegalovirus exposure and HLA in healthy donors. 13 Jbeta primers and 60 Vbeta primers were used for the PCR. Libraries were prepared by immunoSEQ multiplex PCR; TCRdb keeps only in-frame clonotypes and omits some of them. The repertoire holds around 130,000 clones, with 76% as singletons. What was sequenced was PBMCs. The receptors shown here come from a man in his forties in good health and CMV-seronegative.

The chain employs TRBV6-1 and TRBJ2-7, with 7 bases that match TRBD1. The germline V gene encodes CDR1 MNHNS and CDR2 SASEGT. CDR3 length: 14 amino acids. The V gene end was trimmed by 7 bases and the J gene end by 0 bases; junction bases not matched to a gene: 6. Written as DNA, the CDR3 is TGTGCCAGCAAAAGGGACAGAAGCTCCTACGAGCAGTACTTC. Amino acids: CASKRDRSSYEQYF.

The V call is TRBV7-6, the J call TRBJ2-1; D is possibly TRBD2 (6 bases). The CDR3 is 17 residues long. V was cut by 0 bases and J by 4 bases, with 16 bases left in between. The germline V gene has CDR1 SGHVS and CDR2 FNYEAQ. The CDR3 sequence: CASSLARIGSSYNEQFF. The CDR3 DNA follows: TGTGCCAGCAGCTTAGCGCGGATCGGGAGCTCTTACAATGAGCAGTTCTTC.

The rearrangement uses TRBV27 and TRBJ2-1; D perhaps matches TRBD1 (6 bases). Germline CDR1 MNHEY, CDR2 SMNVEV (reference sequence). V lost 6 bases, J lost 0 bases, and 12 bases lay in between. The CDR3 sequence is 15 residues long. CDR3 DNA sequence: TGTGCCAGCAGCGCCCAGGGGAGCTCCTACAATGAGCAGTTCTTC. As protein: CASSAQGSSYNEQFF.